The rows below give T cell receptor beta chains drawn from one sample of a study of blood T cell repertoires in COVID-19. Repertoires were generated with immunoSEQ multiplex PCR, while TCRdb's copy carries only in-frame clones and drops some. The sample holds about 320,000 clones; around nine tenths are singletons and the top ten take approximately 5.2%. Sequenced material: PBMCs or T cells enriched from blood (not recorded which). Every receptor here comes from a man aged 55 to 69 who had recovered from COVID-19. Each CDR3 is given with its conserved first and last residue. D genes are given only for firm matches. Expanded clones get a size class; other rows say once, few or many, or leave the size out.

V gene: TRBV28
J gene: TRBJ2-4
D gene: TRBD2
clone size: -
CDR3 protein: CASSLMGLGAIQYF
CDR3 DNA: TGTGCCAGCAGTTTAATGGGACTAGGGGCCATTCAGTACTTC

V gene: TRBV29-1
J gene: TRBJ2-2
D gene: TRBD1
clone size: -
CDR3 protein: CSVVPTGYTGELFF
CDR3 DNA: TGCAGCGTTGTACCGACAGGGTACACCGGGGAGCTGTTTTTT

V gene: TRBV6-2/TRBV6-3
J gene: TRBJ1-3
D gene: -
clone size: -
CDR3 protein: CASSLQGLGNTIYF
CDR3 DNA: TGTGCCAGCAGCCTCCAGGGCCTCGGAAACACCATATATTTT

V gene: TRBV28
J gene: TRBJ2-1
D gene: -
clone size: -
CDR3 protein: CATGGGNEQFF
CDR3 DNA: TGTGCCACCGGGGGTGGCAATGAGCAGTTCTTC

V gene: TRBV7-3
J gene: TRBJ2-6
D gene: TRBD1
clone size: once
CDR3 protein: CASSLRSIQGSSGANVLTF
CDR3 DNA: TGTGCCAGCAGCTTAAGATCCATACAGGGGTCCTCTGGGGCCAACGTCCTGACTTTC

V gene: TRBV24-1
J gene: TRBJ2-5
D gene: -
clone size: -
CDR3 protein: CATSDYLRGDQETQYF
CDR3 DNA: TGTGCCACCAGTGATTACCTCAGGGGGGATCAAGAGACCCAGTACTTC

V gene: TRBV28
J gene: TRBJ2-7
D gene: TRBD1
clone size: -
CDR3 protein: CASAMTGGRYEQYF
CDR3 DNA: TGTGCCAGCGCGATGACAGGGGGTCGCTACGAGCAGTACTTC

V gene: TRBV6-5
J gene: TRBJ2-1
D gene: -
clone size: once
CDR3 protein: CASREGGAGLNEQFF
CDR3 DNA: TGTGCCAGCAGGGAGGGGGGGGCAGGGTTGAATGAGCAGTTCTTC

V gene: TRBV28
J gene: TRBJ1-6
D gene: TRBD1
clone size: -
CDR3 protein: CASTVVGTGNSPLHF
CDR3 DNA: TGTGCCAGCACCGTTGTGGGGACAGGGAATTCACCCCTCCACTTT

V gene: TRBV7-2
J gene: TRBJ1-4
D gene: TRBD1
clone size: once
CDR3 protein: CASSGPDRGRFKVREKLFF
CDR3 DNA: TGTGCCAGCAGCGGCCCGGACAGGGGGCGTTTTAAAGTCCGGGAAAAACTGTTTTTT

V gene: TRBV5-6
J gene: TRBJ2-1
D gene: -
clone size: -
CDR3 protein: CASSLALREQFF
CDR3 DNA: TGTGCCAGCAGCTTGGCCTTACGGGAGCAGTTCTTC

V gene: TRBV28
J gene: TRBJ2-7
D gene: TRBD2
clone size: -
CDR3 protein: CASSLFPGGPYEQYF
CDR3 DNA: TGTGCCAGCAGTTTATTTCCGGGAGGGCCTTACGAGCAGTACTTC

V gene: TRBV24-1
J gene: TRBJ1-2
D gene: -
clone size: -
CDR3 protein: CATSDAGPGYTF
CDR3 DNA: TGTGCCACCAGTGATGCGGGGCCCGGCTACACCTTC

V gene: TRBV7-2
J gene: TRBJ1-5
D gene: -
clone size: once
CDR3 protein: CASSLDRDGQPQHF
CDR3 DNA: TGTGCCAGCAGCTTAGACAGGGACGGTCAGCCCCAGCATTTT

V gene: TRBV7-2
J gene: TRBJ1-3
D gene: TRBD1
clone size: once
CDR3 protein: CASSPGQGAGTGNTIYF
CDR3 DNA: TGTGCCAGCAGCCCGGGACAGGGGGCAGGGACTGGAAACACCATATATTTT

V gene: TRBV28
J gene: TRBJ2-7
D gene: -
clone size: few
CDR3 protein: CASKNGAGLSEQYF
CDR3 DNA: TGTGCCAGCAAAAATGGGGCAGGGCTGAGCGAGCAGTACTTC

V gene: TRBV5-4
J gene: TRBJ2-5
D gene: -
clone size: -
CDR3 protein: CASSPTGIQETQYF
CDR3 DNA: TGTGCCAGCAGCCCCACAGGGATTCAAGAGACCCAGTACTTC

V gene: TRBV9
J gene: TRBJ2-2
D gene: TRBD2
clone size: -
CDR3 protein: CASSGGGLTGELFF
CDR3 DNA: TGTGCCAGCAGCGGGGGAGGGCTGACCGGGGAGCTGTTTTTT

V gene: TRBV3-1/TRBV3-2
J gene: TRBJ2-1
D gene: TRBD2
clone size: -
CDR3 protein: CASSLSREGRNEQFF
CDR3 DNA: TGTGCCAGCAGCCTAAGCAGGGAGGGTCGAAATGAGCAGTTCTTC

V gene: TRBV28
J gene: TRBJ1-5
D gene: TRBD1
clone size: once
CDR3 protein: CASSDRGMGNQPQHF
CDR3 DNA: TGTGCCAGCAGCGACAGGGGTATGGGCAATCAGCCCCAGCATTTT

V gene: TRBV5-1
J gene: TRBJ1-4
D gene: TRBD1
clone size: -
CDR3 protein: CASSLTGGSGEKLFF
CDR3 DNA: TGCGCCAGCAGCTTAACAGGGGGCTCAGGTGAAAAACTGTTTTTT

V gene: TRBV7-9
J gene: TRBJ1-5
D gene: TRBD1
clone size: -
CDR3 protein: CASSLGGGGQPQHF
CDR3 DNA: TGTGCCAGCAGCTTAGGAGGGGGCGGTCAGCCCCAGCATTTT

V gene: TRBV28
J gene: TRBJ1-1
D gene: TRBD1
clone size: -
CDR3 protein: CASSLQGALTEAFF
CDR3 DNA: TGTGCCAGCAGTTTACAGGGGGCGTTAACTGAAGCTTTCTTT

V gene: TRBV25-1
J gene: TRBJ2-3
D gene: -
clone size: -
CDR3 protein: CASRLGHYTQYF
CDR3 DNA: TGTGCCAGCAGACTCGGACACTATACGCAGTATTTT

V gene: TRBV5-5
J gene: TRBJ2-1
D gene: TRBD2
clone size: -
CDR3 protein: CASNPGLAGESAYNEQFF
CDR3 DNA: TGTGCCAGCAACCCGGGACTAGCGGGAGAGTCCGCCTACAATGAGCAGTTCTTC

V gene: TRBV5-1
J gene: TRBJ2-5
D gene: -
clone size: -
CDR3 protein: CASRPSLLETQYF
CDR3 DNA: TGCGCCAGCAGACCTAGCCTTCTAGAGACCCAGTACTTC

V gene: TRBV7-9
J gene: TRBJ2-1
D gene: -
clone size: -
CDR3 protein: CASSLAEGSGAQFF
CDR3 DNA: TGTGCCAGCAGCTTAGCGGAGGGCAGTGGGGCGCAGTTCTTC

V gene: TRBV7-9
J gene: TRBJ2-4
D gene: -
clone size: -
CDR3 protein: CASSYDRLAKNIQYF
CDR3 DNA: TGTGCCAGCAGTTACGACAGACTAGCCAAAAACATTCAGTACTTC

V gene: TRBV24-1
J gene: TRBJ2-6
D gene: TRBD1
clone size: -
CDR3 protein: CATGGQGYSGANVLTF
CDR3 DNA: TGTGCCACCGGGGGACAGGGTTACTCTGGGGCCAACGTCCTGACTTTC

V gene: TRBV11-3
J gene: TRBJ2-7
D gene: -
clone size: -
CDR3 protein: CASSLFDSRRHYEQYF
CDR3 DNA: TGTGCCAGCAGCTTATTCGACAGCAGGCGACACTACGAGCAGTACTTC

V gene: TRBV7-2
J gene: TRBJ2-1
D gene: TRBD1
clone size: -
CDR3 protein: CASSFFRTGNEQFF
CDR3 DNA: TGTGCCAGCAGCTTCTTCAGGACAGGGAATGAGCAGTTCTTC

V gene: TRBV19
J gene: TRBJ2-1
D gene: TRBD2
clone size: -
CDR3 protein: CASMMASGSYNEQFF
CDR3 DNA: TGTGCCAGTATGATGGCTAGCGGATCCTACAATGAGCAGTTCTTC

V gene: TRBV4-1
J gene: TRBJ2-1
D gene: -
clone size: -
CDR3 protein: CASSQEARNEQFF
CDR3 DNA: TGCGCCAGCAGCCAAGAGGCGCGGAATGAGCAGTTCTTC

V gene: TRBV19
J gene: TRBJ2-1
D gene: TRBD2
clone size: once
CDR3 protein: CASIATSGRNEQFF
CDR3 DNA: TGTGCCAGTATAGCTACTAGCGGGAGGAATGAGCAGTTCTTC

V gene: TRBV29-1
J gene: TRBJ2-7
D gene: TRBD1
clone size: -
CDR3 protein: CSVEERTGTNYEQYF
CDR3 DNA: TGCAGCGTTGAAGAGCGGACAGGGACCAACTACGAGCAGTACTTC

V gene: TRBV19
J gene: TRBJ1-6
D gene: TRBD1
clone size: -
CDR3 protein: CASSARDSGNSPLHF
CDR3 DNA: TGTGCCAGTAGTGCTCGGGACAGCGGGAATTCACCCCTCCACTTT

V gene: TRBV5-1
J gene: TRBJ1-5
D gene: -
clone size: -
CDR3 protein: CASSLAGEGQPQHF
CDR3 DNA: TGCGCCAGCAGCTTGGCAGGGGAAGGGCAGCCCCAGCATTTT

V gene: TRBV3-1/TRBV3-2
J gene: TRBJ1-1
D gene: TRBD1
clone size: -
CDR3 protein: CASSLDRESEAFF
CDR3 DNA: TGTGCCAGCAGCCTTGACAGGGAATCTGAAGCTTTCTTT

V gene: TRBV4-1
J gene: TRBJ2-7
D gene: TRBD2
clone size: -
CDR3 protein: CASSQLAGLISFYEQYF
CDR3 DNA: TGCGCCAGCAGCCAGCTAGCGGGATTAATCAGCTTCTACGAGCAGTACTTC

V gene: TRBV11-1
J gene: TRBJ2-2
D gene: TRBD1
clone size: -
CDR3 protein: CASSPDRWNTGELFF
CDR3 DNA: TGTGCCAGCAGCCCGGACAGGTGGAACACCGGGGAGCTGTTTTTT

V gene: TRBV5-1
J gene: TRBJ2-1
D gene: -
clone size: -
CDR3 protein: CASSLGTSSYNEQFF
CDR3 DNA: TGCGCCAGCAGCTTGGGCACGAGCTCCTACAATGAGCAGTTCTTC

V gene: TRBV10-3
J gene: TRBJ2-7
D gene: TRBD1
clone size: -
CDR3 protein: CAIKAGGYEQYF
CDR3 DNA: TGTGCCATCAAAGCAGGGGGCTACGAGCAGTACTTC

V gene: TRBV19
J gene: TRBJ1-5
D gene: -
clone size: -
CDR3 protein: CASSTRVGGVGNQPQHF
CDR3 DNA: TGTGCCAGTAGTACCCGAGTCGGGGGGGTTGGCAATCAGCCCCAGCATTTT

V gene: TRBV28
J gene: TRBJ1-5
D gene: TRBD1
clone size: -
CDR3 protein: CASSPRTGGNQPQHF
CDR3 DNA: TGTGCCAGCAGTCCCCGGACAGGGGGAAATCAGCCCCAGCATTTT